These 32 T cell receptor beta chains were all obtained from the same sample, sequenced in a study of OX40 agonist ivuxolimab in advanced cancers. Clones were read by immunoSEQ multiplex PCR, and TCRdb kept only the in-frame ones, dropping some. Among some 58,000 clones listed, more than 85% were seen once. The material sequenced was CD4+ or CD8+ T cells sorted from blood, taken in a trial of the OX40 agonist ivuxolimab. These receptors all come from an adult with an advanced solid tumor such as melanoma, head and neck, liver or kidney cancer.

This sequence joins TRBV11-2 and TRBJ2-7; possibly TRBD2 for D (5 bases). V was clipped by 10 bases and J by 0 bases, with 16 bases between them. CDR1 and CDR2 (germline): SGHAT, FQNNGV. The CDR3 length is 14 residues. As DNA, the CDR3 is TGTGCCACCCATCGGGGTACTCACTCCTACGAGCAGTACTTC. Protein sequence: CATHRGTHSYEQYF.

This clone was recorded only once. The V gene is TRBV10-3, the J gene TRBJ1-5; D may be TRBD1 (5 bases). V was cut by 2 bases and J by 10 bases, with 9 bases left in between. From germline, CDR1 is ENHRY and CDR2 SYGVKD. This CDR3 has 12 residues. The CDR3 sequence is CAISEPTGPQHF. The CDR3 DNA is TGTGCCATCAGTGAGCCAACAGGTCCCCAGCATTTT.

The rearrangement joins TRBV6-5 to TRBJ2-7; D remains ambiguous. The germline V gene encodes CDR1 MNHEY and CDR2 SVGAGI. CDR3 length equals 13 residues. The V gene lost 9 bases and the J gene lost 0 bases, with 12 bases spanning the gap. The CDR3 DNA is TGTGCCAGTGAATCACCCTACTCCTACGAGCAGTACTTC. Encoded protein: CASESPYSYEQYF.

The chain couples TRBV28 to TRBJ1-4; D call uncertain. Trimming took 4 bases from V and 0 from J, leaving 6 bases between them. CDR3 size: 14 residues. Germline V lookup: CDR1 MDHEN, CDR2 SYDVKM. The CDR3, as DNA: TGTGCCAGCAGTTCCCCTCCAACTAATGAAAAACTGTTTTTT. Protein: CASSSPPTNEKLFF.

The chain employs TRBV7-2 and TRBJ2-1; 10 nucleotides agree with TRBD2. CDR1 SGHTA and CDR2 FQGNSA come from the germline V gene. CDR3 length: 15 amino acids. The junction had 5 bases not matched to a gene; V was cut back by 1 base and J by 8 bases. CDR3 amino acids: CASSLVSGREDEQFF. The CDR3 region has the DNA TGTGCCAGCAGCTTAGTGAGCGGGAGGGAAGATGAGCAGTTCTTC.

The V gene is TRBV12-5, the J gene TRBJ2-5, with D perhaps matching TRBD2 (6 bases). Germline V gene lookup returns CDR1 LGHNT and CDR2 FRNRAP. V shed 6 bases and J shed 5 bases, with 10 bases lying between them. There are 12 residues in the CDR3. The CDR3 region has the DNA TGTGCTAGTGGCATTCGGGGGGAGACCCAGTACTTC. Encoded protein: CASGIRGETQYF.

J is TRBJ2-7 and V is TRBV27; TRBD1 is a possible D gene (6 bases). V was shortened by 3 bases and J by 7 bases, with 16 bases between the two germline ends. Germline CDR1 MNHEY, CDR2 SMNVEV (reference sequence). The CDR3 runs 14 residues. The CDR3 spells CASSLGRGKGEQYF. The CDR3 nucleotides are TGTGCCAGCAGTTTGGGCAGGGGAAAGGGTGAGCAGTACTTC.

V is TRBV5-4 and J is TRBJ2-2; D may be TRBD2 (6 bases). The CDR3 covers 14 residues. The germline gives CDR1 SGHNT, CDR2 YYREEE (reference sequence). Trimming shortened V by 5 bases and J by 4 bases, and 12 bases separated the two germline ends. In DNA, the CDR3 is TGTGCCAGCAGACCGCTAGCGAGCACCGGGGAGCTGTTTTTT. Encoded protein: CASRPLASTGELFF.

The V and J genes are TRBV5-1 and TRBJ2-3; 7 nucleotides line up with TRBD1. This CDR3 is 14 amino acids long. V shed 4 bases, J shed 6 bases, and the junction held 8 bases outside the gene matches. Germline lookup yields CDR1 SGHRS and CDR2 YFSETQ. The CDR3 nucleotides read TGCGCCAGCAGCATCGGGACAGAGGCGGATACGCAGTATTTT. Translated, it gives CASSIGTEADTQYF.

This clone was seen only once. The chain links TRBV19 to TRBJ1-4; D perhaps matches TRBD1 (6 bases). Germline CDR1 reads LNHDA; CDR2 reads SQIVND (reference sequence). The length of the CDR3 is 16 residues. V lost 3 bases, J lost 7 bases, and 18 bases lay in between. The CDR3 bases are TGTGCCAGTAGTATGGAAAAATGGGGGCAAGGTGAAAAACTGTTTTTT. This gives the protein CASSMEKWGQGEKLFF.

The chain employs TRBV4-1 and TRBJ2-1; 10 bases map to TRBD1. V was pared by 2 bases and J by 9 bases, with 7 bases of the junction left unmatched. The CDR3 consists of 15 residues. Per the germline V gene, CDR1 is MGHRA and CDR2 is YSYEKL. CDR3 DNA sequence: TGCGCCAGCAGCCAATGGGACAGGGGTTCGGCTGAGCAGTTCTTC. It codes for CASSQWDRGSAEQFF.

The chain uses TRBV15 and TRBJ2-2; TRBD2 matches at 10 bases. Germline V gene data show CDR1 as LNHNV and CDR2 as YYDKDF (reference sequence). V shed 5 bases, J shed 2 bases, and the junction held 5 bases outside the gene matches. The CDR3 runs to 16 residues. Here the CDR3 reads CATSPRTSGNTGELFF. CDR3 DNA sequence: TGTGCCACCAGCCCAAGGACTAGCGGCAACACCGGGGAGCTGTTTTTT. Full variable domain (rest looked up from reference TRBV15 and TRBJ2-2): DAMVIQNPRYQVTQFGKPVTLSCSQTLNHNVMYWYQQKSSQAPKLLFHYYDKDFNNEADTPDNFQSRRPNTSFCFLDIRSPGLGDTAMYLCATSPRTSGNTGELFFGEGSRLTVL.

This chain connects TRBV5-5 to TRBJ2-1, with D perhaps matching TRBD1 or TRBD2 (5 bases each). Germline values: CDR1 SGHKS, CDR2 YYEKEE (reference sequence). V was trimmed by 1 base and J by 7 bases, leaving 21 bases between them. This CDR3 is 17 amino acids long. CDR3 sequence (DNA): TGTGCCAGCAGCTTGTCCGAGATCTACCGTTGGGGGAATGAGCAGTTCTTC. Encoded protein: CASSLSEIYRWGNEQFF.

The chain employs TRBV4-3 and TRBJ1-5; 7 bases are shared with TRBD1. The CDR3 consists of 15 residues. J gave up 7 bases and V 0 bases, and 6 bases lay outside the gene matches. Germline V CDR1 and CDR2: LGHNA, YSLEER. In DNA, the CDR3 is TGCGCCAGCAGCCAAGATAGCAGGGGGAGCCAGCCCCAGCATTTT. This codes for CASSQDSRGSQPQHF.

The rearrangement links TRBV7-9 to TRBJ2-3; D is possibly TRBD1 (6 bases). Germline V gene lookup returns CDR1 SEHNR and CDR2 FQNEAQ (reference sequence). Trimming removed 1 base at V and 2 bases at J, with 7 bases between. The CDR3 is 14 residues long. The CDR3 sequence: CASSLGTDTDTQYF. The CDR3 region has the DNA TGTGCCAGCAGCTTAGGGACAGACACAGATACGCAGTATTTT.

CDR3 nucleotide sequence: TGTGCCAGCAGCTTGTACAGGGATAATTCACCCCTCCACTTT. Protein product: CASSLYRDNSPLHF. The chain links TRBV7-9 to TRBJ1-6, with a tentative D call TRBD1 (6 bases). Germline assignment: CDR1 SEHNR and CDR2 FQNEAQ (reference sequence). This CDR3 region has 14 residues. V was clipped by 3 bases and J by 5 bases, with 8 bases between them. Looking up the rest from reference TRBV7-9 and TRBJ1-6 gives the full variable domain: DTGVSQNPRHKITKRGQNVTFRCDPISEHNRLYWYRQTLGQGPEFLTYFQNEAQLEKSRLLSDRFSAERPKGSFSTLEIQRTEQGDSAMYLCASSLYRDNSPLHFGNGTRLTVT.

Written as DNA, the CDR3 is TGTGCCAGCAGCGTAGGTTTCCTCAACACTGAAGCTTTCTTT. Amino acid sequence: CASSVGFLNTEAFF. The V gene is TRBV9, the J gene TRBJ1-1; D not resolved. The length of the CDR3 is 14 residues. Germline CDR1 is SGDLS and CDR2 is YYNGEE. V was pared by 0 bases and J by 2 bases, with 8 bases between.

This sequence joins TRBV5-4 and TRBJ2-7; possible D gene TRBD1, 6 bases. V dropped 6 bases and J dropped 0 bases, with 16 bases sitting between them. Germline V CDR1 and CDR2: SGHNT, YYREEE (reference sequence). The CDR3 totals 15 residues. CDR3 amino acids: CASTLGRDTSYEQYF. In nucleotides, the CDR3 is TGTGCCAGCACCCTGGGACGGGACACCTCCTACGAGCAGTACTTC.

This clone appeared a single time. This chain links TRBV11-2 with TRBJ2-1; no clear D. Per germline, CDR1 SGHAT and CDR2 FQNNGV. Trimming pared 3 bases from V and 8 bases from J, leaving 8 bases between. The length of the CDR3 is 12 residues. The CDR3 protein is CASSFGEYEQFF. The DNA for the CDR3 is TGTGCCAGCAGCTTCGGAGAATATGAGCAGTTCTTC.

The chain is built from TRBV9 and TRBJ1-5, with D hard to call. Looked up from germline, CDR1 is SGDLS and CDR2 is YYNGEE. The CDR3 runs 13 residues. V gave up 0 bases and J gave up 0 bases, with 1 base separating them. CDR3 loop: CASSVGSNQPQHF. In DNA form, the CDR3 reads TGTGCCAGCAGCGTAGGTAGCAATCAGCCCCAGCATTTT.

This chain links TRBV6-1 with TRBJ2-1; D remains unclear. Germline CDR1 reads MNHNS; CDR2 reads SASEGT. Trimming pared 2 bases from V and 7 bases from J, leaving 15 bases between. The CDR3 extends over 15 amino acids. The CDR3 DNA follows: TGTGCCAGCAGTGAACTATCCCTGGTGATAAATGAGCAGTTCTTC. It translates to CASSELSLVINEQFF.

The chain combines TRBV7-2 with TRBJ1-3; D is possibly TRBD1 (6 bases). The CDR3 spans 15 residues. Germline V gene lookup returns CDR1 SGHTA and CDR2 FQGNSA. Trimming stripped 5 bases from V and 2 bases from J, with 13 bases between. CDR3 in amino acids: CASSTGGQTGNTIYF. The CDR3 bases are TGTGCCAGCAGCACCGGCGGACAGACTGGAAACACCATATATTTT.

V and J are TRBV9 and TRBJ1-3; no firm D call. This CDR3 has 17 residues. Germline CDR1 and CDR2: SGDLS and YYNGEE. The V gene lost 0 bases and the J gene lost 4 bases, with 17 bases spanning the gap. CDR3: CASSVEWGGRTGNTIYF. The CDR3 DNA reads TGTGCCAGCAGCGTAGAATGGGGAGGTCGCACCGGAAACACCATATATTTT.

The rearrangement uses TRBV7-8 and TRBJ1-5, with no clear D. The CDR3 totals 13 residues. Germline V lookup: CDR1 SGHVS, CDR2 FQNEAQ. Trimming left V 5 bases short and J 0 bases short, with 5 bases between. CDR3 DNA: TGTGCCAGCAGCCCGATTAGCAATCAGCCCCAGCATTTT. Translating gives CASSPISNQPQHF. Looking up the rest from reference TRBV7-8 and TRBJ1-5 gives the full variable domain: GAGVSQSPRYKVAKRGQDVALRCDPISGHVSLFWYQQALGQGPEFLTYFQNEAQLDKSGLPSDRFFAERPEGSVSTLKIQRTQQEDSAVYLCASSPISNQPQHFGDGTRLSIL.

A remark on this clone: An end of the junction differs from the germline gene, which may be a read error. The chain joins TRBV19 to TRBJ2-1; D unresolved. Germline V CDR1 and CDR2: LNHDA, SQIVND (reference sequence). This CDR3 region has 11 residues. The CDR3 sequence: CASSFYDEQFF. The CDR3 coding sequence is TGTGCCAGTAGTTTCTACGATGAGCAGTTCTTC.

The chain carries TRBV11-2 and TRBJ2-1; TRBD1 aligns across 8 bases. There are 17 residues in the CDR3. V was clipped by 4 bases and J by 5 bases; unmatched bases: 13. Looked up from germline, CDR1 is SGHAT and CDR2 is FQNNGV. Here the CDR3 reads CASSSLPKTGAHNEQFF. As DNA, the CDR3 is TGTGCCAGCAGCTCTCTTCCTAAGACAGGGGCCCACAATGAGCAGTTCTTC.

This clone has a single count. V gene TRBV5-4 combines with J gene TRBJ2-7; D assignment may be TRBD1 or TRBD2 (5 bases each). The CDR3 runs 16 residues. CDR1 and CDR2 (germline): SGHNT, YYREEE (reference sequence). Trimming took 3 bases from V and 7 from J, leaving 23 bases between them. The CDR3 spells CASSSPGPPRTEEQYF. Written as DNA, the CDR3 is TGTGCCAGCAGCTCACCGGGACCCCCTAGGACGGAAGAGCAGTACTTC.

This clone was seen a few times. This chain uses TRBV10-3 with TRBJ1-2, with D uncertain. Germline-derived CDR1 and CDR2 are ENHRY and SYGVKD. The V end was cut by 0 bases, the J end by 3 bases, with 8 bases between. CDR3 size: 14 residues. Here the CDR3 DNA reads TGTGCCATCAGTGAGTCGCCGGGATACTATGGCTACACCTTC. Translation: CAISESPGYYGYTF.

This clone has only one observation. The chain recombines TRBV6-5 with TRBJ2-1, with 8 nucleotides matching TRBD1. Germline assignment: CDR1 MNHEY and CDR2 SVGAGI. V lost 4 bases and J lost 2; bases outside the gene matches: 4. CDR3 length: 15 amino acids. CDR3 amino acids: CASSSRDRPYNEQFF. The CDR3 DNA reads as TGTGCCAGCAGTTCCCGGGACAGGCCCTACAATGAGCAGTTCTTC.

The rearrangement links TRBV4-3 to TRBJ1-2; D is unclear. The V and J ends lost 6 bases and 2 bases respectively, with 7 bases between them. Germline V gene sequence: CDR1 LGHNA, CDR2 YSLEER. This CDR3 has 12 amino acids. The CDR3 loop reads CASSGSNYGYTF. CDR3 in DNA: TGCGCCAGCAGTGGATCCAACTATGGCTACACCTTC.

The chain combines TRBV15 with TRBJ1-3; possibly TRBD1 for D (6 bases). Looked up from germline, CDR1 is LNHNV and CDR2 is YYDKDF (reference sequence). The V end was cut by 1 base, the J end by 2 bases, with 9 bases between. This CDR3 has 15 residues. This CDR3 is CATSRGQVTGNTIYF. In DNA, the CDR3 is TGTGCCACCAGCAGAGGACAGGTTACTGGAAACACCATATATTTT.

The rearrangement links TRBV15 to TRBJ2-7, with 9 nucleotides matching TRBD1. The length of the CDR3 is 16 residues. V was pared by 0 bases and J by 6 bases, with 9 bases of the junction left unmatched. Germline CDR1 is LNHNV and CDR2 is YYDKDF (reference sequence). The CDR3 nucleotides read TGTGCCACCAGCAGAGATTTTCGGACAGGGGAGCGCGAGCAGTACTTC. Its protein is CATSRDFRTGEREQYF.